This TCR beta chain was sequenced in a study of blood T cell repertoires in COVID-19. Looking at the study overall: Sources were T cells, B-cell-depleted T cells, or PBMCs; the material itself was cDNA or gDNA.

This table comes from immunoSEQ multiplex PCR, and its TCRdb copy is limited to in-frame clones, with some not included. The sample lists 350,000 to 400,000 clones, about nine tenths occurring once. This study enrolled people aged roughly 18 to 90 from approximately 24 US geographic areas. Clinical history as reported by participants underpinned cohort assignment. Cohort 3 recovered donors had two negative PCRs, clearance, or symptom resolution. CDR1 and CDR2 (germline): SEHNR, FQNEAQ (reference sequence). The CDR3 covers 14 residues. Trimming at V came to 3 bases and at J to 5 bases, leaving 2 bases not matched to a gene.

The specimen was PBMCs or T cells enriched from blood (not recorded which). The sequence derives from a woman under 40 who had recovered from COVID-19. The chain couples TRBV7-9 to TRBJ2-4; 9 nucleotides match TRBD1. CDR3 residues: CASSLTGGENIQYF. CDR3 bases: TGTGCCAGCAGCTTGACAGGGGGTGAAAACATTCAGTACTTC.